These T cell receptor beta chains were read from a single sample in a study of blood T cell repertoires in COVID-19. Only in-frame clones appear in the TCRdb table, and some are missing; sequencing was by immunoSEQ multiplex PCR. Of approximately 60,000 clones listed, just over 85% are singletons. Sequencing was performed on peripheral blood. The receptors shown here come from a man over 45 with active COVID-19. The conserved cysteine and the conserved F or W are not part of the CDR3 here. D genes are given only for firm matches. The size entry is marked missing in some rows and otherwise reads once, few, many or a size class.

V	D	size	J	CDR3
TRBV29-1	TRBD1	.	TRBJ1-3	SVDDRGGNTIY
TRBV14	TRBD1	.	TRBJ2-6	ASSLTGTGHSGANVLT
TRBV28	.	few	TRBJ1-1	ASSSRQREAF
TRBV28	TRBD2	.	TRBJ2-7	ASTEGGPREQY
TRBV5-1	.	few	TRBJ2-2	ASSLAPGSGELF
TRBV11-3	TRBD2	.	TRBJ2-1	ASSPGTSNEQF
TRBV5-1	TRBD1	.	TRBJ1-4	ASSLAGDREKLF
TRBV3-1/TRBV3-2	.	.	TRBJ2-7	ASSQDPGYEQY
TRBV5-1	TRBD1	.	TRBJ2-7	ASSFWTGPAYEQY
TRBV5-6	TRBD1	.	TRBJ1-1	ASSLGGQMNTEAF
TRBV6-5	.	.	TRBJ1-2	ASTRTPLYGYT
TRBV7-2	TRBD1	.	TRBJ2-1	ASSLTGQDSEQF
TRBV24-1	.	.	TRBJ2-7	ATSPRAPGPYEQY
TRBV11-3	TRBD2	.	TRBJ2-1	ASSLGAGASDEQF
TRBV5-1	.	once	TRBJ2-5	ASSLAGTEGQTQY
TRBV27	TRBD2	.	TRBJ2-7	ASSLYSGSGYEQY
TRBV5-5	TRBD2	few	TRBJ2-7	ASSLGTSGELYEQY
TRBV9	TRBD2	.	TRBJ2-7	ASSLGRESYYEQY
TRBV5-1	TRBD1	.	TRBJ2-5	ASSPGTEDTQY
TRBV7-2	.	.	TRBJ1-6	ASSFFPGTLNSPLH
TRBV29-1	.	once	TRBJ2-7	SVEAEGSYEQY
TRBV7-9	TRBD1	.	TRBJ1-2	ASSARDSPRGYT
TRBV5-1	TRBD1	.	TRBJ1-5	ASSERGGAGQPQH
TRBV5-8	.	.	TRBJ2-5	ASSWGLQETQY
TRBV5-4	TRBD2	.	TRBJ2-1	ASSFGTSRVGNEQF
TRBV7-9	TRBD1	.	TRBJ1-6	ASSLDRGLDNSPLH